This entry describes one T cell receptor (beta chain). Its matching antigen is unknown. Distinct nucleotide sequences in the sample also encode this CDR3. This entry comes from a study of cytomegalovirus exposure and HLA in healthy donors. In the PCR, 60 Vbeta and 13 Jbeta primers were used. How the authors handled the data: The authors later counted around 80 million unique TCR beta chains, roughly 10 million of them shared. The method was immunoSEQ multiplex PCR; TCRdb's version includes in-frame clones alone and lacks a portion of them. That table supplies the V and J calls and clone size; D and trimming were determined from the DNA. Here the sample spans some 140,000 clones, 65% to 80% being singletons. Study-wide points: Reported results showed that the classifier diagnosed cytomegalovirus status with high specificity and sensitivity. Associated with HLA alleles at 0.05 false discovery rate in a later analysis were around 17,000 TCR beta sequences. The authors enumerated roughly 180 TCR beta chains as linked to cytomegalovirus.

The CDR3 has 11 amino acids. The V end lost 2 bases, the J end lost 3 bases, and 2 bases lay between the germline ends. Looked up from germline, CDR1 is SNHLY and CDR2 is FYNNEI. V gene TRBV2 combines with J gene TRBJ2-7; D ambiguous. This receptor was identified in a male donor in good health and CMV-seropositive. Sequencing input: PBMCs. CDR3: CASSERYEQYF. The CDR3 nucleotides are TGTGCCAGCAGTGAACGCTACGAGCAGTACTTC.